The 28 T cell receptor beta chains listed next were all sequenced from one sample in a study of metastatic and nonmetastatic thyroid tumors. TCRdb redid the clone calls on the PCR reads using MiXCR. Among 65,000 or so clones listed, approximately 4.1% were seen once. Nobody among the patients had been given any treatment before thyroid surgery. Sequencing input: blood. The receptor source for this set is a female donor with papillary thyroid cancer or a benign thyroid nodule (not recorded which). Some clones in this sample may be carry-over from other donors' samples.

The CDR3 spells CASRTDRARNTIYF. CDR3 in DNA: TGTGCCAGCAGGACGGACAGGGCTCGGAACACCATATATTTT. The J gene is TRBJ1-3, the V gene TRBV7-3; 8 bases are shared with TRBD1. This CDR3 has 14 amino acids. From germline, CDR1 is SGHTA and CDR2 FQGTGA. The trim removed 6 bases at V and 7 bases at J, leaving 8 bases unmatched.

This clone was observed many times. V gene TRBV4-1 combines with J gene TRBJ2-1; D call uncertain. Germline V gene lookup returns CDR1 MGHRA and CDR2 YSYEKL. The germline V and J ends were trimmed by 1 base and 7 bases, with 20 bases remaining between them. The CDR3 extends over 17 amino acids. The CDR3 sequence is CASSQGRFGMGRNEQFF. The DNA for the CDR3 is TGCGCCAGCAGCCAAGGCAGATTCGGAATGGGTAGGAATGAGCAGTTCTTC.

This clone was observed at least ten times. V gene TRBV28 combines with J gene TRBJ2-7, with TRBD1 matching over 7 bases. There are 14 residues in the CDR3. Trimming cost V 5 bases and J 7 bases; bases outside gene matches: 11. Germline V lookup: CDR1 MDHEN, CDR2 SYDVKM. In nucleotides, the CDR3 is TGTGCCAGCAGTACGAACAGGGGTCTTCGGGAGCAGTACTTC. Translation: CASSTNRGLREQYF.

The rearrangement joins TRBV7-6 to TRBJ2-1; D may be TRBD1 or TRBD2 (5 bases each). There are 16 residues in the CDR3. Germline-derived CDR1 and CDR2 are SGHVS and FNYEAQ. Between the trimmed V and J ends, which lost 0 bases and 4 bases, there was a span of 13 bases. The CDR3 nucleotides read TGTGCCAGCAGCTTAGCCGGGGCGGGCCTATACAATGAGCAGTTCTTC. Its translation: CASSLAGAGLYNEQFF.

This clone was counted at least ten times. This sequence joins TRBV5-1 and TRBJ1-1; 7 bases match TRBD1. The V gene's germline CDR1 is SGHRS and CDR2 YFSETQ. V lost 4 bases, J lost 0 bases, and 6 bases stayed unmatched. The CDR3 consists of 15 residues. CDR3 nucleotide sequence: TGCGCCAGCAGCAACCGGGACAGTTTGAACACTGAAGCTTTCTTT. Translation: CASSNRDSLNTEAFF.

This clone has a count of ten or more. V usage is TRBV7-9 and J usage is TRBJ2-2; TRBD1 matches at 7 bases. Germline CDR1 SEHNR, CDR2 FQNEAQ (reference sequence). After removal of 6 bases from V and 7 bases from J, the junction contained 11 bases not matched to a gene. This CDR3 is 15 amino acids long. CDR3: CASRLSGGTVGELFF. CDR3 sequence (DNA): TGTGCCAGCAGGTTGTCAGGGGGAACGGTCGGGGAGCTGTTTTTT.

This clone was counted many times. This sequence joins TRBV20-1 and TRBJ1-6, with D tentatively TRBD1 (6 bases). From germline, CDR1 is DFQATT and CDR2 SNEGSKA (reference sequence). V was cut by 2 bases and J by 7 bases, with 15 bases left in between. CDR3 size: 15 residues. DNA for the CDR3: TGCAGTGCTAGACTGCAGGACAGAAGCAATTCACCCCTCCACTTT. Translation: CSARLQDRSNSPLHF.

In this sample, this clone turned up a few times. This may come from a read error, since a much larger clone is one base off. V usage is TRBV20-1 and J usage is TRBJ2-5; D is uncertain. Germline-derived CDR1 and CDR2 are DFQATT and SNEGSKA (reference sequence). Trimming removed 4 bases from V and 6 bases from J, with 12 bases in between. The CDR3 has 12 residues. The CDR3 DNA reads TGCAGTGCTATAGCAACTGGTCAGACCCAGTACTTC. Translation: CSAIATGQTQYF.

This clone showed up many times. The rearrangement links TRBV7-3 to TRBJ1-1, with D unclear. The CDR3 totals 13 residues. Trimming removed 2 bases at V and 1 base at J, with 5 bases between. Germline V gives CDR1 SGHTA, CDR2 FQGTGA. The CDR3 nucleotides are TGTGCCAGCAGCTTACAACCGAACACTGAAGCTTTCTTT. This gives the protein CASSLQPNTEAFF.

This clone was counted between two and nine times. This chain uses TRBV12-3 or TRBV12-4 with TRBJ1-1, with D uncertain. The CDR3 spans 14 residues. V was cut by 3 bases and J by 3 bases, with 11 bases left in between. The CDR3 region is CASSFNTLYTEAFF. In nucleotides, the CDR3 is TGTGCCAGCAGTTTCAATACACTATACACTGAAGCTTTCTTT.

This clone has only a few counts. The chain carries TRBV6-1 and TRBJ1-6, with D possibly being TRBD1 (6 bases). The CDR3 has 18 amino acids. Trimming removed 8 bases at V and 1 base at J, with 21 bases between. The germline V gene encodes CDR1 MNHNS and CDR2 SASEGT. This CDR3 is CASDKQGALDSYNSPLHF. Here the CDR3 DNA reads TGTGCCAGCGACAAACAGGGCGCCCTTGATTCCTATAATTCACCCCTCCACTTT.

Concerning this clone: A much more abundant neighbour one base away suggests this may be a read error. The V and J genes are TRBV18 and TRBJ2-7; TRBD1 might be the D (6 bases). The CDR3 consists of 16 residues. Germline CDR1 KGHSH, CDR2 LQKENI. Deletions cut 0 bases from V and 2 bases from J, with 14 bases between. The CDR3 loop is CASSPPGASRTYEQYF. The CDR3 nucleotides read TGTGCCAGCTCACCACCGGGGGCGTCTAGAACCTACGAGCAGTACTTC.

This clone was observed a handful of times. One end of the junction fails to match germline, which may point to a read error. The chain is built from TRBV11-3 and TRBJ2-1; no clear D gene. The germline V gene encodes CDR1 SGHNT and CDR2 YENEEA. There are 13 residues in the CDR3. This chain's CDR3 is CASSFPSYNDQFF. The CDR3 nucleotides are TGTGCCAGCAGCTTTCCATCCTACAATGATCAGTTCTTC.

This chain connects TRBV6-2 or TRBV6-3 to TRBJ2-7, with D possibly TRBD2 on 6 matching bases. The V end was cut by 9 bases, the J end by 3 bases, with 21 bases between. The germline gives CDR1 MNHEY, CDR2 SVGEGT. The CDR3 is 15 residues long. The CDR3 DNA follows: TGTGCCAGAAGATCCACTAGAGGGAGGATCTACGAGCAGTACTTC. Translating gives CARRSTRGRIYEQYF.

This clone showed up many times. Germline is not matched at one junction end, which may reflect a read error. This CDR3 is CASGQVKGADGYTF. CDR3 DNA sequence: TGCGCCAGCGGCCAAGTTAAGGGGGCGGATGGCTACACCTTC. The chain employs TRBV4-1 and TRBJ1-2, with TRBD1 identical over 7 bases. The CDR3 runs 14 residues. CDR1 is MGHRA, CDR2 YSYEKL, per germline.

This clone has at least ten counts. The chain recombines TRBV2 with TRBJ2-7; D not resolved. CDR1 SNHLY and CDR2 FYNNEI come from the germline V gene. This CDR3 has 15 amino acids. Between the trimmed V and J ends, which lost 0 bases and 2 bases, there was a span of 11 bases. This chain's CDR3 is CASSEAPRRTYEQYF. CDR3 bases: TGTGCCAGCAGTGAAGCTCCCAGGCGTACCTACGAGCAGTACTTC.

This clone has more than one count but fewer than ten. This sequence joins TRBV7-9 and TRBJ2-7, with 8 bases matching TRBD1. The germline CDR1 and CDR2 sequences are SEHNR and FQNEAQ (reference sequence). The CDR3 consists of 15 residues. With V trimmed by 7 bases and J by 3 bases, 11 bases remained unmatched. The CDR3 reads CASILTGTGFYEQYF. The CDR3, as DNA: TGTGCCAGCATCCTTACCGGGACAGGTTTCTACGAGCAGTACTTC.

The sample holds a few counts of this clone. The DNA of the CDR3 is TGTGCCAGCAGCGGCCTAGTGGTGAATGAGCAGTTCTTC. It codes for CASSGLVVNEQFF. V gene TRBV9 combines with J gene TRBJ2-1; no firm D call. Per germline, CDR1 SGDLS and CDR2 YYNGEE. The V and J ends lost 3 bases and 7 bases respectively, with 11 bases between them. The CDR3 loop spans 13 amino acids.

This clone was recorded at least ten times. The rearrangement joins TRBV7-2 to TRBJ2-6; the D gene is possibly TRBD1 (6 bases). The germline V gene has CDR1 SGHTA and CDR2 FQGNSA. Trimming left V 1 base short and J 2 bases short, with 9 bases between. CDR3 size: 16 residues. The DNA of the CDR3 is TGTGCCAGCAGCTTAGGCCCAGGGGCTGGGGCCAACGTCCTGACTTTC. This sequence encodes CASSLGPGAGANVLTF.

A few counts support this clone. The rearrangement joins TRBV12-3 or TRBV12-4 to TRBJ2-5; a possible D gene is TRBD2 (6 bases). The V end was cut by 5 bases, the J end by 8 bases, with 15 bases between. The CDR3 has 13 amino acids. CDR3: CASSSCSGDTQYF. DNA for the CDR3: TGTGCCAGCAGTAGCTGTTCGGGAGATACCCAGTACTTC.

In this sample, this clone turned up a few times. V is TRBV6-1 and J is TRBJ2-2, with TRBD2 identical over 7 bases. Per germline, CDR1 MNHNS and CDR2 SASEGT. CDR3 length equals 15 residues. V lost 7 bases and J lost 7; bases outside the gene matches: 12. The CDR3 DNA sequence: TGTGCCAGCAACTCCGGTACTAGCGATCACGGGGAGCTGTTTTTT. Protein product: CASNSGTSDHGELFF.

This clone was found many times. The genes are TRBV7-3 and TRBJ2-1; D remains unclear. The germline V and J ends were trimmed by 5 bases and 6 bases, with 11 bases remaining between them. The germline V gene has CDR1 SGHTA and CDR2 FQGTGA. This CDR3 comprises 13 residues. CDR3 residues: CASSPEWANEQFF. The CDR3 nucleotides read TGTGCCAGCAGCCCCGAGTGGGCCAATGAGCAGTTCTTC.

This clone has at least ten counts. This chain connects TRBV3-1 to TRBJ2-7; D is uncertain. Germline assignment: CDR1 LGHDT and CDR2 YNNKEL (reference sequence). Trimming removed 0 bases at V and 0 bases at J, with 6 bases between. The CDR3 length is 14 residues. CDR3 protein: CASSQDPSSYEQYF. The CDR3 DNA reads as TGTGCCAGCAGCCAAGACCCGAGCTCCTACGAGCAGTACTTC.

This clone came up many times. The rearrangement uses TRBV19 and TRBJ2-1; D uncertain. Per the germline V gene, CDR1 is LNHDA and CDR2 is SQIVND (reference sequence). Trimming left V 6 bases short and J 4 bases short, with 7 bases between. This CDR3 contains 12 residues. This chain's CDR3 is CASSPRYNEQFF. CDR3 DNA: TGTGCCAGTAGCCCTCGATACAATGAGCAGTTCTTC.

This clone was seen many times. CDR3 loop: CASSWDRGPYEQYF. As DNA, the CDR3 is TGTGCCAGCAGTTGGGACAGGGGCCCCTACGAGCAGTACTTC. The chain carries TRBV2 and TRBJ2-7; the match to TRBD1 covers 10 bases. The CDR3 loop spans 14 amino acids. With 5 bases clipped from V and 2 bases from J, the junction kept 3 bases outside the gene matches. CDR1 is SNHLY and CDR2 is FYNNEI in the germline V gene.

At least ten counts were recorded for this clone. Here the CDR3 DNA reads TGTGCTAGTGGTAGGGGACAGGGACAAGAGACCCAGTACTTC. This sequence encodes CASGRGQGQETQYF. V is TRBV12-5 and J is TRBJ2-5; TRBD1 aligns across 9 bases. This CDR3 has 14 residues. The V segment lost 5 bases and the J segment 2 bases; nucleotides outside the gene matches: 3. Germline CDR1 LGHNT, CDR2 FRNRAP.

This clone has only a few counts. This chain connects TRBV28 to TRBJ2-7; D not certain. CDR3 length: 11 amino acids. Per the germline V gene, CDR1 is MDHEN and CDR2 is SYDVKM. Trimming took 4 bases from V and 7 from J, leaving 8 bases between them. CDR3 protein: CASSSLCEQYF. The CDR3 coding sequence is TGTGCCAGCAGTTCCCTGTGTGAGCAGTACTTC.

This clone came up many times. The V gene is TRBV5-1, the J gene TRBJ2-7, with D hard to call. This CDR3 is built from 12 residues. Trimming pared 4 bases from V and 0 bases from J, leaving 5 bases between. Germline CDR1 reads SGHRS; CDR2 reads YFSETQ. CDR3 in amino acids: CASSTSSYEQYF. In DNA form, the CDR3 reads TGCGCCAGCAGCACGAGCTCCTACGAGCAGTACTTC. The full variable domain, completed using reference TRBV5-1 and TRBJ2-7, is KAGVTQTPRYLIKTRGQQVTLSCSPISGHRSVSWYQQTPGQGLQFLFEYFSETQRNKGNFPGRFSGRQFSNSRSEMNVSTLELGDSALYLCASSTSSYEQYFGPGTRLTVT.